This is a list of T cell receptor beta chains from one sample in a study of T cells expressing NK-cell markers. TCRdb re-called the 5' RACE reads; one entry per CDR3 protein, DNA not given. In all, the sample yields a few hundred thousand distinct CDR3 sequences. Sequenced: blood T cells: a sorted CD56 or NKG2C T cell subset, CD4+ or CD8+ T cells, or bulk PBMC T cells (not recorded which). These receptors all stem from a woman aged 50 to 65 in good health. Each CDR3 is given with its conserved first and last residue.

v_call: TRBV6-6
j_call: TRBJ2-3
cdr3_aa: CASSYPLAGSGTQYF

v_call: TRBV20-1
j_call: TRBJ2-1
cdr3_aa: CSASPRTSASYNEQFF

v_call: TRBV5-1
j_call: TRBJ2-3
cdr3_aa: CASSPGLADTDTQYF

v_call: TRBV20-1
j_call: TRBJ2-1
cdr3_aa: CSGRERTGSNEQFF

v_call: TRBV29-1
j_call: TRBJ1-5
cdr3_aa: CSALGVGGQPQHF

v_call: TRBV6-1
j_call: TRBJ2-1
cdr3_aa: CASSTHQGGVGKNEQFF

v_call: TRBV15
j_call: TRBJ1-2
cdr3_aa: CATSRAVGTTNYGYTF

v_call: TRBV15
j_call: TRBJ2-7
cdr3_aa: CATSYRPGHKGEQYF

v_call: TRBV6-1
j_call: TRBJ2-1
cdr3_aa: CASSRGTINNEQFF

v_call: TRBV5-5
j_call: TRBJ2-5
cdr3_aa: CASSTPFVGKETQYF

v_call: TRBV14
j_call: TRBJ2-1
cdr3_aa: CASSPPSLWDGEQFF

v_call: TRBV19
j_call: TRBJ1-2
cdr3_aa: CASSPSGGARNYGYTF

v_call: TRBV11-2
j_call: TRBJ1-2
cdr3_aa: CASSLGTQPNYGYTF

v_call: TRBV24-1
j_call: TRBJ2-3
cdr3_aa: CATSDFSRSAGVYTDTQYF

v_call: TRBV20-1
j_call: TRBJ2-1
cdr3_aa: CSAPQGSEQFF

v_call: TRBV11-3
j_call: TRBJ2-1
cdr3_aa: CASSLDLTNRNNEQFF

v_call: TRBV30
j_call: TRBJ2-7
cdr3_aa: CAWKVGPYEQYF

v_call: TRBV7-2
j_call: TRBJ1-5
cdr3_aa: CASSLGGYGQPQHF

v_call: TRBV28
j_call: TRBJ1-4
cdr3_aa: CASRGGRAHNEKLFF

v_call: TRBV6-5
j_call: TRBJ1-2
cdr3_aa: CASSPRQGTVYGYTF

v_call: TRBV20-1
j_call: TRBJ1-2
cdr3_aa: CSAREGSRGYGYTF

v_call: TRBV18
j_call: TRBJ1-5
cdr3_aa: CASSPLGPGVDQPQHF

v_call: TRBV5-1
j_call: TRBJ2-6
cdr3_aa: CASSFTGGMSAGANVLTF

v_call: TRBV29-1
j_call: TRBJ1-5
cdr3_aa: CSVRDRGFGQPQHF

v_call: TRBV27
j_call: TRBJ2-1
cdr3_aa: CASSAPSRPSYNEQFF

v_call: TRBV10-3
j_call: TRBJ2-5
cdr3_aa: CAISVQTQETQYF

v_call: TRBV20-1
j_call: TRBJ2-2
cdr3_aa: CSARDPSVADTGELFF

v_call: TRBV24-1
j_call: TRBJ2-3
cdr3_aa: CATRSSTDTQYF

v_call: TRBV3-1
j_call: TRBJ1-2
cdr3_aa: CASSSRQTDGYTF

v_call: TRBV4-1
j_call: TRBJ2-3
cdr3_aa: CASSQEVAGGSDTQYF

v_call: TRBV10-3
j_call: TRBJ1-1
cdr3_aa: CAIGGLAEAFF

v_call: TRBV5-1
j_call: TRBJ1-1
cdr3_aa: CASSHSTTEAFF

v_call: TRBV29-1
j_call: TRBJ1-5
cdr3_aa: CSVTEFWGQPQHF

v_call: TRBV4-1
j_call: TRBJ1-1
cdr3_aa: CASGWAAGATEAFF

v_call: TRBV29-1
j_call: TRBJ1-5
cdr3_aa: CSVQQARDQPQHF

v_call: TRBV7-9
j_call: TRBJ2-3
cdr3_aa: CASRSRQGSRVTDTQYF

v_call: TRBV5-1
j_call: TRBJ2-7
cdr3_aa: CASSLVQAPLYEQYF

v_call: TRBV12-3/TRBV12-4
j_call: TRBJ2-1
cdr3_aa: CASSSWGGGNEQFF

v_call: TRBV6-1
j_call: TRBJ2-1
cdr3_aa: CASSEAGLGEQFF

v_call: TRBV20-1
j_call: TRBJ1-1
cdr3_aa: CSARDRGQGAIWNTEAFF

v_call: TRBV12-3/TRBV12-4
j_call: TRBJ1-1
cdr3_aa: CASSFGRRGGIRTEAFF

v_call: TRBV3-1
j_call: TRBJ1-1
cdr3_aa: CASSQSLLLRAFF

v_call: TRBV11-2
j_call: TRBJ2-1
cdr3_aa: CASSLNPGGSTEQFF

v_call: TRBV20-1
j_call: TRBJ2-3
cdr3_aa: CSADTGSSRTDTQYF

v_call: TRBV28
j_call: TRBJ2-3
cdr3_aa: CASSLSGSGRDTQYF

v_call: TRBV24-1
j_call: TRBJ1-2
cdr3_aa: CATSENDGYTF

v_call: TRBV14
j_call: TRBJ2-7
cdr3_aa: CASSQDHGGSYEQYF

v_call: TRBV27
j_call: TRBJ2-1
cdr3_aa: CASSFLGTRYNEQFF

v_call: TRBV12-3/TRBV12-4
j_call: TRBJ1-2
cdr3_aa: CASNPGTGFGYTF

v_call: TRBV20-1
j_call: TRBJ1-3
cdr3_aa: CSARFRSGSSAGNTIYF

v_call: TRBV11-2
j_call: TRBJ1-5
cdr3_aa: CASRATGGLDQPQHF

v_call: TRBV3-1
j_call: TRBJ2-1
cdr3_aa: CASSQVTSNEQFF

v_call: TRBV6-2/TRBV6-3
j_call: TRBJ2-3
cdr3_aa: CASSYGGRGNKAGPDTQYF

v_call: TRBV4-1
j_call: TRBJ2-1
cdr3_aa: CASSQGPPAIDEQFF

v_call: TRBV5-1
j_call: TRBJ2-1
cdr3_aa: CASSLQPTGGGYNEQFF

v_call: TRBV2
j_call: TRBJ1-6
cdr3_aa: CASSETGVDLHF

v_call: TRBV5-1
j_call: TRBJ2-3
cdr3_aa: CASSWWVGGTDTQYF